Sequencing of this T cell receptor beta chain was carried out in a study of blood T cell repertoires in COVID-19. Generated by immunoSEQ multiplex PCR, the TCRdb table keeps only in-frame clones and is missing some. The sample contains around 250,000 clones, roughly 88% of which appear only once. Deletions cut 3 bases from V and 3 bases from J, with 14 bases between. The germline gives CDR1 LNHNV, CDR2 YYDKDF (reference sequence). The CDR3 consists of 16 residues. This receptor was obtained from a man aged 30 to 45 who had recovered from COVID-19. The specimen sequenced was peripheral blood. The chain combines TRBV15 with TRBJ1-4; D is possibly TRBD1 (5 bases). The CDR3 here is CATSRPSWGSNEKLFF. The CDR3 nucleotides are TGTGCCACCAGCAGGCCCTCCTGGGGCTCTAATGAAAAACTGTTTTTT.